This T cell receptor (beta chain) emerged from a study of blood T cells in healthy people across ages. Through a sample-barcoded 5' primer and a J-beta primer mix, a second PCR was run for roughly 7 to 11 cycles. TCRdb re-called the 5' RACE reads with MiXCR, one entry per CDR3 protein. The sample yields over 1,200,000 distinct CDR3 sequences, approximately 63% seen once. This clonotype was found a few times. The V gene's germline CDR1 is SGHRS and CDR2 YFSETQ. CDR3 length equals 14 residues. V lost 5 bases and J 3 bases, leaving 15 bases between the germline ends. The rearrangement uses TRBV5-1 and TRBJ2-7, with TRBD2 as a possible D gene (5 bases). The sequenced sample was blood. The receptor was isolated from a man between 18 and 29 years old in good health. Written as DNA, the CDR3 is TGCGCCAGCAGTCCAGACGGGGAGATCTACGAGCAGTACTTC. Protein: CASSPDGEIYEQYF.